This is a list of T cell receptor beta chains from one sample in a study of OX40 agonist ivuxolimab in advanced cancers. TCRdb keeps only in-frame clones here, not all; method: immunoSEQ multiplex PCR. The sample consists of about 61,000 clones, less than 90% of them appearing once. The specimen comprised CD4+ or CD8+ T cells sorted from blood, sampled in a trial of the OX40 agonist ivuxolimab. These receptors came from an adult with an advanced solid tumor such as melanoma, head and neck, liver or kidney cancer. Both conserved end residues are part of each CDR3. The order of the fields is D gene, V gene, J gene, clone size, CDR3 protein, CDR3 DNA. D genes are given only for firm matches. A clone size is listed for some rows: how often the clone was seen (once, few, many), or a class if it is expanded.

>-|TRBV7-2|TRBJ1-5|-
CASSLALGHSNQPQHF
TGTGCCAGCAGCTTAGCCCTGGGCCATAGCAATCAGCCCCAGCATTTT
>-|TRBV10-3|TRBJ1-1|-
CAISESGVTEAFF
TGTGCCATCAGTGAGTCGGGGGTTACTGAAGCTTTCTTT
>-|TRBV21-1|TRBJ2-7|-
CASSKGTEGLNGYEQYF
TGTGCCAGCAGCAAAGGTACCGAGGGTCTTAACGGCTACGAGCAGTACTTC
>-|TRBV30|TRBJ2-5|-
CACEPGETQYF
TGTGCCTGTGAACCAGGGGAGACCCAGTACTTC
>-|TRBV7-2|TRBJ2-3|-
CASSFFISTSTDTQYF
TGTGCCAGCAGCTTTTTTATTTCAACTAGCACAGATACGCAGTATTTT
>-|TRBV9|TRBJ2-5|-
CASSVEFLGTQYF
TGTGCCAGCAGCGTAGAGTTCTTGGGGACCCAGTACTTC
>-|TRBV7-6|TRBJ2-5|-
CASSLGQGQETQYF
TGTGCCAGCAGCTTAGGTCAGGGGCAAGAGACCCAGTACTTC
>-|TRBV28|TRBJ1-6|-
CASKGGYNSPLHF
TGTGCCAGCAAGGGGGGATATAATTCACCCCTCCACTTT
>-|TRBV4-3|TRBJ1-5|few
CASSQSFNGNQPQHF
TGCGCCAGCAGCCAATCTTTTAACGGCAATCAGCCCCAGCATTTT
>-|TRBV7-2|TRBJ1-6|once
CASSSAGRASYNSPLHF
TGTGCCAGCAGCTCCGCCGGACGGGCCTCCTATAATTCACCCCTCCACTTT
>-|TRBV27|TRBJ1-6|-
CASSPTGSSYNSPLHF
TGTGCCAGCAGTCCGACAGGTTCCTCCTATAATTCACCCCTCCACTTT
>-|TRBV5-6|TRBJ1-5|-
CASSLGAANQPQHF
TGTGCCAGCAGCTTGGGGGCAGCAAATCAGCCCCAGCATTTT
>-|TRBV10-3|TRBJ2-3|-
CAISESERYTDTQYF
TGTGCCATCAGTGAGTCTGAGAGATACACAGATACGCAGTATTTT
>-|TRBV5-8|TRBJ1-1|-
CASSLARRAAEAFF
TGTGCCAGCAGCTTGGCCAGGAGGGCGGCTGAAGCTTTCTTT
>TRBD2|TRBV2|TRBJ2-1|once
CASSGERGGLNEQFF
TGTGCCAGCAGTGGCGAGCGGGGGGGCCTCAATGAGCAGTTCTTC
>TRBD1|TRBV11-2|TRBJ2-7|-
CASSWTGTDPYEQYF
TGTGCCAGCAGCTGGACCGGGACAGACCCCTACGAGCAGTACTTC
>TRBD1|TRBV11-2|TRBJ2-5|-
CASSPRTGRETQYF
TGTGCCAGCAGCCCGAGGACAGGCCGGGAGACCCAGTACTTC
>TRBD1|TRBV11-2|TRBJ2-7|few
CASSPWTGQAEQYF
TGTGCCAGCAGTCCCTGGACAGGTCAGGCCGAGCAGTACTTC
>TRBD1|TRBV7-9|TRBJ2-3|-
CASSLGGQSGDTQYF
TGTGCCAGCAGCTTAGGGGGACAGAGTGGAGATACGCAGTATTTT
>-|TRBV12-1|TRBJ1-5|-
CASSLLTGRRPQHF
TGTGCCAGCAGCTTATTGACAGGGCGACGGCCCCAGCATTTT
>-|TRBV30|TRBJ2-1|few
CAWHKGGYNEQFF
TGTGCCTGGCACAAGGGGGGATACAATGAGCAGTTCTTC
>TRBD2|TRBV7-6|TRBJ2-7|-
CASSNILRGGTYEQYF
TGTGCCAGCAGCAACATCTTGCGGGGGGGCACCTACGAGCAGTACTTC
>-|TRBV28|TRBJ1-3|-
CASSLRRASGNTIYF
TGTGCCAGCAGTTTACGCAGGGCCTCTGGAAACACCATATATTTT
>-|TRBV30|TRBJ1-1|-
CAWSVRWNTEAFF
TGTGCCTGGAGTGTACGATGGAACACTGAAGCTTTCTTT
>-|TRBV2|TRBJ2-5|once
CASSEAGLEETQYF
TGTGCCAGCAGTGAAGCGGGACTCGAGGAGACCCAGTACTTC
>TRBD1|TRBV27|TRBJ2-1|-
CASSEAPGTGGVYNEQFF
TGTGCCAGCAGTGAGGCTCCCGGGACAGGGGGTGTCTACAATGAGCAGTTCTTC
>-|TRBV9|TRBJ1-3|-
CASSVATADTYSGNTIYF
TGTGCCAGCAGCGTAGCTACCGCAGACACTTACTCTGGAAACACCATATATTTT
>-|TRBV7-8|TRBJ1-1|-
CASSPRRAEAFF
TGTGCCAGCAGCCCGAGACGGGCTGAAGCTTTCTTT
>-|TRBV19|TRBJ1-2|-
CASSIEIGGLGANYGYTF
TGTGCCAGTAGTATAGAGATCGGAGGGTTAGGGGCTAACTATGGCTACACCTTC
>-|TRBV30|TRBJ2-7|-
CAWKVRGTYAEQYF
TGTGCCTGGAAAGTGAGAGGGACCTACGCCGAGCAGTACTTC
>-|TRBV5-1|TRBJ2-3|-
CASSLGATDTQYF
TGCGCCAGCAGCTTGGGGGCAACAGATACGCAGTATTTT
>-|TRBV21-1|TRBJ2-7|-
CASSKTDSYEQYF
TGTGCCAGCAGCAAGACGGACTCCTACGAGCAGTACTTC
>-|TRBV28|TRBJ1-2|-
CASRQQGLRGYTF
TGTGCCAGTCGCCAACAGGGCCTCCGTGGCTACACCTTC
>-|TRBV25-1|TRBJ1-4|-
CASREPTNEKLFF
TGTGCCAGCCGGGAACCAACTAATGAAAAACTGTTTTTT
>-|TRBV27|TRBJ2-7|few
CASSQQGGAYEQYF
TGTGCCAGCAGTCAACAGGGTGGCGCCTACGAGCAGTACTTC
>-|TRBV9|TRBJ2-3|once
CASSVDDGYSSTDTQYF
TGTGCCAGCAGCGTAGATGACGGCTATTCTAGCACAGATACGCAGTATTTT